These 15 T cell receptor beta chains came from one sample sequenced in a study of blood T cells in healthy people across ages. Using a J-beta primer mix together with a sample-barcoded 5' primer, a second PCR was run for roughly 7 to 12 cycles. TCRdb itself ran the 5' RACE reads through MiXCR, one entry per CDR3 protein. The sample shows under 2,000,000 distinct CDR3 sequences, about 50% of them seen only once. The sequenced sample was blood. These receptors came from a woman aged 40 to 55 in good health.

The chain recombines TRBV7-9 with TRBJ1-2, with no clear D. Germline V gene lookup returns CDR1 SEHNR and CDR2 FQNEAQ (reference sequence). V lost 3 bases and J lost 1, with 12 bases in between. This CDR3 contains 15 residues. Here the CDR3 DNA reads TGTGCCAGCAGCTTGAGCAACAGAAATAACTATGGCTACACCTTC. Its protein is CASSLSNRNNYGYTF.

This chain links TRBV7-2 with TRBJ1-5; the match to TRBD1 covers 8 bases. Per the germline V gene, CDR1 is SGHTA and CDR2 is FQGNSA. This CDR3 is built from 15 residues. V gave up 3 bases and J gave up 7 bases; unmatched junction bases: 8. CDR3 sequence: CASSFSDRVGQPQHF. CDR3 bases: TGTGCCAGCAGCTTTTCGGACAGGGTGGGCCAGCCCCAGCATTTT. Full variable domain (rest looked up from reference TRBV7-2 and TRBJ1-5): GAGVSQSPSNKVTEKGKDVELRCDPISGHTALYWYRQSLGQGLEFLIYFQGNSAPDKSGLPSDRFSAERTGGSVSTLTIQRTQQEDSAVYLCASSFSDRVGQPQHFGDGTRLSIL.

This chain links TRBV28 with TRBJ1-4; 7 nucleotides line up with TRBD1. The CDR3 runs 13 residues. The V gene's germline CDR1 is MDHEN and CDR2 SYDVKM. With 9 bases clipped from V and 5 bases from J, the junction kept 6 bases outside the gene matches. The DNA of the CDR3 is TGTGCCAGTCTGGGGGACAGCAATGAAAAACTGTTTTTT. Amino acids: CASLGDSNEKLFF.

This clonotype was seen just once. The V and J genes are TRBV9 and TRBJ2-1, with D possibly matching TRBD2 (5 bases). The ends were cut back, 0 bases at V and 6 bases at J, with 10 bases in the middle. Germline CDR1 reads SGDLS; CDR2 reads YYNGEE. The CDR3 loop spans 14 amino acids. In DNA form, the CDR3 reads TGTGCCAGCAGCGTAGAACCTAGCCCCAATGAGCAGTTCTTC. This translates into CASSVEPSPNEQFF.

In its sample, this clonotype was seen a few times. The V and J genes are TRBV5-6 and TRBJ2-1, with 8 nucleotides matching TRBD1. Germline values: CDR1 SGHDT, CDR2 YYEEEE. The CDR3 spans 15 residues. Trimming at V came to 5 bases and at J to 6 bases, leaving 10 bases not matched to a gene. CDR3 region: CASSSDRGYVNEQFF. The CDR3 DNA reads TGTGCCAGCAGTTCTGACAGGGGCTATGTCAATGAGCAGTTCTTC.

The chain is built from TRBV5-1 and TRBJ2-2, with 10 bases that match TRBD2. CDR1 is SGHRS and CDR2 is YFSETQ in the germline V gene. This CDR3 has 16 residues. The trim removed 1 base at V and 3 bases at J, leaving 3 bases unmatched. The CDR3 here is CASSLTSGAHTGELFF. Written as DNA, the CDR3 is TGCGCCAGCAGCTTGACTAGCGGGGCACACACCGGGGAGCTGTTTTTT.

The chain carries TRBV20-1 and TRBJ2-3; 10 bases align to TRBD2. Germline values: CDR1 DFQATT, CDR2 SNEGSKA (reference sequence). V lost 3 bases to trimming and J lost 5 bases; unmatched junction nucleotides: 5. The length of the CDR3 is 14 residues. The CDR3 DNA reads TGCAGTGCTAGTAGGGCTAGCGGGGGAGATACGCAGTATTTT. It specifies CSASRASGGDTQYF.

The sample holds a few counts of this clonotype. The genes are TRBV2 and TRBJ2-4, with TRBD2 identical over 8 bases. With V trimmed by 4 bases and J by 6 bases, 5 bases remained unmatched. The CDR3 loop spans 14 amino acids. Looked up from germline, CDR1 is SNHLY and CDR2 is FYNNEI. CDR3 residues: CASSGLAGRNIQYF. CDR3 in DNA: TGTGCCAGCAGTGGGCTAGCGGGTAGAAACATTCAGTACTTC. Full variable domain (outside the CDR3, taken from reference TRBV2 and TRBJ2-4): EPEVTQTPSHQVTQMGQEVILRCVPISNHLYFYWYRQILGQKVEFLVSFYNNEISEKSEIFDDQFSVERPDGSNFTLKIRSTKLEDSAMYFCASSGLAGRNIQYFGAGTRLSVL.

The rearrangement joins TRBV20-1 to TRBJ2-7; 8 bases are shared with TRBD1. J lost 7 bases, V lost 5 bases, and 10 bases had no gene match. Germline V gene sequence: CDR1 DFQATT, CDR2 SNEGSKA (reference sequence). This CDR3 has 13 amino acids. Here the CDR3 DNA reads TGCAGTGCTTCAGGGGGCTCCTACAATGAGCAGTACTTC. Amino acids: CSASGGSYNEQYF.

V is TRBV10-3 and J is TRBJ1-2, with no clear D. CDR3 length: 12 amino acids. Germline loops: CDR1 ENHRY, CDR2 SYGVKD. The V end was cut by 5 bases, the J end by 0 bases, with 4 bases between. In nucleotides, the CDR3 is TGTGCCATCAGTCCTTCTAACTATGGCTACACCTTC. Translated: CAISPSNYGYTF.

The chain combines TRBV5-1 with TRBJ2-7; no clear D. The CDR3 runs 14 residues. Germline V gene lookup returns CDR1 SGHRS and CDR2 YFSETQ. Trimming left V 0 bases short and J 0 bases short, with 7 bases between. In nucleotides, the CDR3 is TGCGCCAGCAGCTTGGAAGCCCTCTCCTACGAGCAGTACTTC. This sequence encodes CASSLEALSYEQYF.

CDR3 DNA sequence: TGTGCCAGCAGCTCCCGGGAGTCCGACAATGAGCAGTTCTTC. As protein: CASSSRESDNEQFF. The chain is built from TRBV7-9 and TRBJ2-1; D might be TRBD2 (6 bases). The CDR3 contains 14 residues. Germline CDR1 SEHNR, CDR2 FQNEAQ (reference sequence). Trimming took off 4 bases at V and 5 bases at J, with 12 bases between the two ends.

The chain links TRBV20-1 to TRBJ2-7; D is possibly TRBD2 (7 bases). The CDR3 has 16 amino acids. Trimming removed 6 bases from V and 3 bases from J, with 24 bases in between. Germline CDR1 and CDR2: DFQATT and SNEGSKA (reference sequence). Here the CDR3 DNA reads TGCAGTGCCCCAGGGGATGCCGGGGGGAACCTCTACGAGCAGTACTTC. Translating gives CSAPGDAGGNLYEQYF.

V usage is TRBV12-3 or TRBV12-4 and J usage is TRBJ1-1; possibly TRBD1 for D (6 bases). V lost 2 bases to trimming and J lost 4 bases, with 20 bases between them. The CDR3 consists of 17 residues. The CDR3 bases are TGTGCCAGCAGTTTAATCGGGGGGGCCCAGATCCGCACTGAAGCTTTCTTT. Residues: CASSLIGGAQIRTEAFF.

The genes are TRBV27 and TRBJ2-1; 10 nucleotides match TRBD2. The CDR3 is made up of 15 amino acids. Germline V gene lookup returns CDR1 MNHEY and CDR2 SMNVEV (reference sequence). V trimming: 3 bases; J trimming: 7 bases; junction bases outside the gene matches: 6. CDR3 region: CASSFVTSGINEQFF. CDR3 nucleotides: TGTGCCAGCAGTTTCGTTACTAGCGGGATTAATGAGCAGTTCTTC.